What follows are 25 T cell receptor beta chains derived from one specimen sequenced in a study of blood T cells in healthy people across ages. Sample-barcoded 5' priming and a J-beta primer mix drove a second PCR of about 7 to 11 cycles. TCRdb reprocessed the 5' RACE reads with MiXCR, giving one entry per CDR3 protein. The sample has 1.5 million to 2 million distinct CDR3 sequences, 28% seen once. The source material was blood. The receptors come from a woman aged 25 to 39 in good health.

This clonotype was observed a handful of times. The chain uses TRBV6-2 or TRBV6-3 and TRBJ2-3; possibly TRBD2 for D (7 bases). V lost 11 bases and J lost 1, with 16 bases in between. Per germline, CDR1 MNHEY and CDR2 SVGEGT. CDR3 size: 14 residues. CDR3 amino acids: CALRGEGGTDTQYF. The CDR3 DNA follows: TGTGCCCTACGAGGGGAGGGGGGCACAGATACGCAGTATTTT.

V and J are TRBV15 and TRBJ2-4; D gene ambiguous. The V gene lost 0 bases and the J gene lost 13 bases, with 16 bases spanning the gap. Per germline, CDR1 LNHNV and CDR2 YYDKDF (reference sequence). The CDR3 sequence is 14 residues long. The CDR3 sequence is CATSRDSAAPEQYF. In DNA, the CDR3 is TGTGCCACCAGCAGAGACTCAGCAGCCCCTGAGCAGTACTTC.

This clonotype has a handful of counts. The chain carries TRBV9 and TRBJ2-1, with TRBD2 matching 7 bases. The J segment lost 12 bases and the V segment lost 2 bases, leaving 11 bases of the junction unmatched. There are 14 residues in the CDR3. Germline V gene sequence: CDR1 SGDLS, CDR2 YYNGEE. The CDR3 region has the DNA TGTGCCAGCAGCGTCGGGACTACAAGGACTAGGCAGTTCTTC. This gives the protein CASSVGTTRTRQFF.

The CDR3 protein is CSAGQGINQPQHF. The CDR3 DNA sequence: TGCAGCGCCGGACAGGGGATAAATCAGCCCCAGCATTTT. J is TRBJ1-5 and V is TRBV29-1; 9 bases map to TRBD1. CDR1 is SQVTM and CDR2 is ANQGSEA in the germline V gene. After removal of 7 bases from V and 4 bases from J, the junction contained 5 bases not matched to a gene. CDR3 length: 13 residues.

Only a few counts were recorded for this clonotype. The gene calls are TRBV6-1 and TRBJ1-5, with D perhaps TRBD1 (5 bases). V gave up 8 bases and J gave up 0 bases, with 29 bases separating them. This CDR3 has 20 residues. From germline, CDR1 is MNHNS and CDR2 SASEGT. CDR3 sequence: CASPSKNRGNTFYSNQPQHF. The CDR3 nucleotides read TGTGCCAGCCCGTCGAAGAACCGGGGGAACACCTTTTATAGCAATCAGCCCCAGCATTTT.

This clonotype has ten or more counts. The chain recombines TRBV10-3 with TRBJ2-7, with D perhaps assigned TRBD1 or TRBD2 (5 bases each). The CDR3 spans 15 residues. The V gene's germline CDR1 is ENHRY and CDR2 SYGVKD. V was shortened by 4 bases and J by 0 bases, with 13 bases between the two germline ends. The CDR3 DNA reads as TGTGCCATCAGTGTAGGGGAGACTGGCTCCTACGAGCAGTACTTC. Translating gives CAISVGETGSYEQYF.

This clonotype was picked up a small number of times. This chain connects TRBV29-1 to TRBJ2-2; 8 bases are shared with TRBD1. The junction had 3 bases not matched to a gene; V was cut back by 1 base and J by 5 bases. The CDR3 covers 14 residues. The germline gives CDR1 SQVTM, CDR2 ANQGSEA. The CDR3 protein is CSVEGTGRTGELFF. The CDR3 DNA reads TGCAGCGTTGAAGGGACAGGGAGAACCGGGGAGCTGTTTTTT.

This clonotype came up a few times. The rearrangement uses TRBV15 and TRBJ1-4; 7 nucleotides match TRBD1. Germline lookup yields CDR1 LNHNV and CDR2 YYDKDF (reference sequence). This CDR3 has 18 residues. V trimming: 0 bases; J trimming: 7 bases; junction bases outside the gene matches: 14. Here the CDR3 DNA reads TGTGCCACCAGCAGAGAGGGTTTAAACCGGGACAGCCCTGAAAAACTGTTTTTT. Translating it yields CATSREGLNRDSPEKLFF.

This clonotype was seen a few times. The junction shows a germline mismatch at one end, possibly a read error. The chain joins TRBV20-1 to TRBJ1-2; D gene unclear. Looked up from germline, CDR1 is DFQATT and CDR2 is SNEGSKA (reference sequence). The CDR3 totals 13 residues. CDR3 DNA sequence: TGCAGCGCTAAGGCTGGCGATTGGTATGGCTACACCTTC. Translating it yields CSAKAGDWYGYTF.

The chain is built from TRBV7-2 and TRBJ2-7, with a possible D match to TRBD2 (6 bases). The CDR3 is 15 residues long. Trimming removed 3 bases at V and 4 bases at J, with 16 bases between. Germline V CDR1 and CDR2: SGHTA, FQGNSA. The CDR3 nucleotides read TGTGCCAGCAGCTTGGCAGGGACTCAACTTTACGAGCAGTACTTC. It yields the protein CASSLAGTQLYEQYF.

Only a few counts were recorded for this clonotype. The chain links TRBV29-1 to TRBJ1-1, with D possibly being TRBD1 (5 bases). Germline-derived CDR1 and CDR2 are SQVTM and ANQGSEA. This CDR3 has 13 amino acids. V lost 4 bases and J lost 2, with 11 bases in between. This CDR3 reads CSVGRGGNTEAFF. The CDR3 DNA is TGCAGCGTTGGTCGGGGGGGAAACACTGAAGCTTTCTTT.

This clonotype was seen just once. An end of the junction differs from the germline gene, which may be a read error. The chain recombines TRBV7-2 with TRBJ2-1; no clear D gene. The CDR3 covers 13 residues. Germline V gene lookup returns CDR1 SGHTA and CDR2 FQGNSA. In nucleotides, the CDR3 is TGTGCCGGCAGCCACGGAACAGTGACTGAGCAGTTCTTC. It encodes CAGSHGTVTEQFF.

This clonotype was detected many times. V gene TRBV7-2 combines with J gene TRBJ2-7; TRBD1 agrees at 7 bases. With V trimmed by 5 bases and J by 2 bases, 12 bases remained unmatched. This CDR3 has 16 residues. Germline V gene data show CDR1 as SGHTA and CDR2 as FQGNSA. The DNA of the CDR3 is TGTGCCAGCAGCCCGTCCCAACAGGGGCGAGCCTACGAGCAGTACTTC. This sequence encodes CASSPSQQGRAYEQYF.

The chain couples TRBV28 to TRBJ2-7, with 7 nucleotides matching TRBD1. The CDR3 has 15 residues. Germline values: CDR1 MDHEN, CDR2 SYDVKM. Trimming at V came to 7 bases and at J to 2 bases, leaving 11 bases not matched to a gene. CDR3 loop: CASTTGAGNTYEQYF. The CDR3 DNA follows: TGTGCCAGCACCACAGGGGCTGGGAATACCTACGAGCAGTACTTC.

This clonotype occurred a few times. The chain joins TRBV28 to TRBJ2-7, with unresolved D. Germline V gene lookup returns CDR1 MDHEN and CDR2 SYDVKM. The CDR3 extends over 12 amino acids. The ends were cut back, 4 bases at V and 6 bases at J, with 10 bases in the middle. Written as DNA, the CDR3 is TGTGCCAGCAGTTCGGCGATTTTCGAGCAGTACTTC. Its protein product is CASSSAIFEQYF. Supplemented by reference TRBV28 and TRBJ2-7, the full variable domain reads DVKVTQSSRYLVKRTGEKVFLECVQDMDHENMFWYRQDPGLGLRLIYFSYDVKMKEKGDIPEGYSVSREKKERFSLILESASTNQTSMYLCASSSAIFEQYFGPGTRLTVT.

The chain joins TRBV6-6 to TRBJ1-4, with TRBD1 matching 8 bases. CDR1 and CDR2 (germline): MNHNY, SVGAGI (reference sequence). This CDR3 region has 17 residues. With 2 bases clipped from V and 7 bases from J, the junction kept 12 bases outside the gene matches. The CDR3 is CASSYITGTGASEKLFF. CDR3 DNA: TGTGCCAGCAGTTACATTACCGGGACAGGAGCTAGTGAAAAACTGTTTTTT.

At least ten counts were recorded for this clonotype. The chain has TRBV7-2 and TRBJ2-3; weak D call: TRBD2 (6 bases). Germline V gives CDR1 SGHTA, CDR2 FQGNSA. This CDR3 is built from 14 residues. Trimming took 7 bases from V and 5 from J, leaving 16 bases between them. The CDR3 DNA reads TGTGCCAGCACTCCCGGGCGGGGCGAAGATACGCAGTATTTT. This gives the protein CASTPGRGEDTQYF.

This clonotype came up many times. The J gene is TRBJ2-1, the V gene TRBV20-1; TRBD1 agrees at 9 bases. The trim removed 5 bases at V and 4 bases at J, leaving 6 bases unmatched. The germline V gene encodes CDR1 DFQATT and CDR2 SNEGSKA (reference sequence). This CDR3 comprises 14 residues. The CDR3 DNA is TGCAGTGCTCTAATAGGGACAGGGTACAATGAGCAGTTCTTC. It codes for CSALIGTGYNEQFF.

There are a few counts of this clonotype. The chain combines TRBV11-2 with TRBJ2-4, with TRBD2 identical over 7 bases. Trimming at V came to 6 bases and at J to 8 bases, leaving 1 base not matched to a gene. Germline lookup yields CDR1 SGHAT and CDR2 FQNNGV. The CDR3 loop spans 11 amino acids. CDR3 sequence reads: CASRGGDIQYF. CDR3 coding DNA: TGTGCCAGCAGGGGGGGGGACATTCAGTACTTC.

The CDR3 DNA is TGCGCCAGCAGCTGGGGAGGGGAGGACGATGAGCAGTTCTTC. Protein sequence: CASSWGGEDDEQFF. The V and J genes are TRBV5-1 and TRBJ2-1; 7 nucleotides match TRBD2. Germline assignment: CDR1 SGHRS and CDR2 YFSETQ. V lost 3 bases and J lost 8; bases outside the gene matches: 8. The CDR3 contains 14 residues.

This clonotype was counted between two and nine times. This chain uses TRBV18 with TRBJ2-5, with D possibly TRBD1 on 6 matching bases. V lost 3 bases and J lost 1, with 18 bases in between. CDR1 and CDR2 from the germline V gene are KGHSH and LQKENI. The CDR3 runs to 17 residues. The CDR3 DNA reads TGTGCCAGCTCACCTGGGGGCGAACTCCTGCTCCAAGAGACCCAGTACTTC. Its protein is CASSPGGELLLQETQYF.

This clonotype was picked up many times. This chain joins TRBV20-1 and TRBJ1-2; D is unresolved. Germline V CDR1 and CDR2: DFQATT, SNEGSKA (reference sequence). The length of the CDR3 is 13 residues. V was pared by 6 bases and J by 3 bases, with 14 bases between. The CDR3 region has the DNA TGCAGTGCCCCCGGTCCTTACGACTATGGCTACACCTTC. This codes for CSAPGPYDYGYTF.

This clonotype was observed at least ten times. Germline is not matched at one junction end, which may reflect a read error. The J gene is TRBJ2-1, the V gene TRBV3-1; 9 bases agree with TRBD1. There are 15 residues in the CDR3. The germline gives CDR1 LGHDT, CDR2 YNNKEL (reference sequence). DNA of the CDR3: TGCGCCAGCAGCCAAGGGACAGGGACCTACAATGAGCAGTTCTTC. This gives the protein CASSQGTGTYNEQFF.

This clonotype appeared many times. The J gene is TRBJ2-7, the V gene TRBV24-1; D may be TRBD1 (6 bases). Trimming pared 4 bases from V and 1 base from J, leaving 7 bases between. From germline, CDR1 is KGHDR and CDR2 SFDVKD. CDR3 size: 13 residues. This CDR3 is CATSDRGSYEQYF. CDR3 bases: TGTGCCACCAGTGACAGGGGTTCCTACGAGCAGTACTTC.

This clonotype was observed a few times. The chain recombines TRBV19 with TRBJ1-2; 8 bases agree with TRBD1. Germline CDR1 is LNHDA and CDR2 is SQIVND (reference sequence). J was trimmed by 8 bases and V by 3 bases; bases with no gene match: 8. The CDR3 length is 14 residues. In DNA form, the CDR3 reads TGTGCCAGTAGTATCCGGACAGGGACTGACGGCTACACCTTC. Translating gives CASSIRTGTDGYTF. The variable domain in full, with the rest retrieved from reference TRBV19 and TRBJ1-2, is DGGITQSPKYLFRKEGQNVTLSCEQNLNHDAMYWYRQDPGQGLRLIYYSQIVNDFQKGDIAEGYSVSREKKESFPLTVTSAQKNPTAFYLCASSIRTGTDGYTFGSGTRLTVV.